Shown below are 26 T cell receptor beta chains from a single sample sequenced in a study of spatial heterogeneity in lung cancer. Described time point: sample taken at primary tumor resection. TCRs were sequenced from unsorted whole RNA of tumor, nontumor lung or PBMC. TCRdb reprocessed the 5' RACE reads with MiXCR, giving one entry per CDR3 protein. The data hold 2,000 or so distinct CDR3 sequences, with around 12% observed a single time. The sample consisted of normal lung tissue next to the tumor, taken at surgery. These receptors came from a male donor with early-stage non-small cell lung cancer.

By sample share, this clonotype is medium-sized. As an off-target read in a library built for alpha chains, this beta chain has a frequency of little significance. The chain is built from TRBV20-1 and TRBJ2-2, with 7 bases identical to TRBD2. The CDR3 extends over 13 amino acids. Looked up from germline, CDR1 is DFQATT and CDR2 is SNEGSKA (reference sequence). The CDR3 sequence is CSFRREGTGELFF. CDR3 in DNA: TGCTCCTTCCGAAGGGAGGGCACCGGGGAGCTGTTTTTT.

This clonotype is termed medium-sized. With the library built for alpha chains, this beta chain is off target and its frequency is not meaningful. This chain links TRBV6-1 with TRBJ2-2, with D uncertain. Between the trimmed V and J ends, which lost 9 bases and 0 bases, there was a span of 11 bases. This CDR3 is built from 14 residues. Germline CDR1 and CDR2: MNHNS and SASEGT. This chain's CDR3 is CASVGQANTGELFF. DNA for the CDR3: TGTGCCAGTGTGGGCCAGGCGAACACCGGGGAGCTGTTTTTT.

In its sample, this clonotype ranks as medium-sized. The library was designed around alpha chains, so this beta chain is a stray read whose abundance carries little weight. This sequence joins TRBV7-9 and TRBJ1-6, with TRBD1 matching over 8 bases. Trimming took 7 bases from V and 6 from J; bases not matched to a gene: 5. Germline V gene data show CDR1 as SEHNR and CDR2 as FQNEAQ (reference sequence). The CDR3 contains 14 residues. The CDR3 coding sequence is TGTGCCAGCAATACAGGGGGACTTAATTCACCCCTCCACTTT. This translates into CASNTGGLNSPLHF.

This clonotype is medium-sized (0.01 to 0.1%) by share. Since it is a stray read in a library aimed at alpha chains, this beta chain has a size that is not meaningful. The gene calls are TRBV5-6 and TRBJ1-5; D is uncertain. Per germline, CDR1 SGHDT and CDR2 YYEEEE. Trimming pared 0 bases from V and 5 bases from J, leaving 9 bases between. The CDR3 runs 14 residues. CDR3 residues: CASSLAIGDQPQHF. CDR3 in DNA: TGTGCCAGCAGCTTGGCCATAGGAGATCAGCCCCAGCATTTT.

This clonotype showed up many times. This beta chain turned up in a library designed for alpha chains; as an off-target read, its abundance says little. This chain uses TRBV7-2 with TRBJ2-5; D not certain. V was shortened by 1 base and J by 5 bases, with 8 bases between the two germline ends. Germline loops: CDR1 SGHTA, CDR2 FQGNSA. The CDR3 consists of 13 residues. As DNA, the CDR3 is TGTGCCAGCAGCTTAGTGGGTCGGGAGACCCAGTACTTC. It codes for CASSLVGRETQYF.

This clonotype was counted between two and nine times. This beta chain appears as a stray read in a library generated for alpha chains; its size is not informative. V and J are TRBV12-3 or TRBV12-4 and TRBJ1-5, with 9 nucleotides matching TRBD1. Unmatched junction bases numbered 6, after V lost 6 bases and J lost 6 bases. The CDR3 runs 14 residues. CDR3: CASSQDRGIQPQHF. CDR3 DNA: TGTGCCAGCAGCCAAGACAGGGGGATTCAGCCCCAGCATTTT.

This clonotype is medium-sized by share. This beta chain is off target for a library built for alpha chains, so its abundance means little. The chain uses TRBV7-2 and TRBJ2-3; 10 bases agree with TRBD2. The CDR3 spans 16 residues. V dropped 4 bases and J dropped 7; count of bases not matched to a gene: 11. Germline V lookup: CDR1 SGHTA, CDR2 FQGNSA. The CDR3 nucleotides read TGTGCCAGCAGCTATCCAGCAGCGGGGGGGCTAAATACGCAGTATTTT. The encoded protein is CASSYPAAGGLNTQYF.

Details on this clonotype: Little can be read into the size of this beta chain, an off-target read in a library designed for alpha chains. The rearrangement joins TRBV20-1 to TRBJ1-2; D is unresolved. Per germline, CDR1 DFQATT and CDR2 SNEGSKA (reference sequence). The germline V and J ends were trimmed by 4 bases and 4 bases, with 19 bases remaining between them. The CDR3 totals 15 residues. The CDR3 spells CSAISLDAFGYGYTF. The CDR3 nucleotides read TGCAGTGCTATATCCCTTGACGCCTTTGGCTATGGCTACACCTTC.

Judged by abundance, this clonotype is medium-sized. This beta chain slipped into a library made for alpha chains as a stray read, so its size is not meaningful. This chain uses TRBV5-1 with TRBJ2-6; D gene ambiguous. This CDR3 has 13 residues. The ends were cut back, 6 bases at V and 2 bases at J, with 6 bases in the middle. Germline V gives CDR1 SGHRS, CDR2 YFSETQ. The CDR3 is CASKWAGANVLTF. The CDR3, as DNA: TGCGCCAGCAAGTGGGCTGGGGCCAACGTCCTGACTTTC.

This clonotype is judged medium-sized. This beta chain is a stray read from a library made for alpha chains; its abundance is not meaningful. The CDR3 reads CASSRGEYNSPLHF. CDR3 nucleotides: TGCGCCAGCAGCCGCGGCGAATATAATTCACCCCTCCACTTT. J is TRBJ1-6 and V is TRBV5-1; D gene unclear. The germline V gene encodes CDR1 SGHRS and CDR2 YFSETQ. V lost 4 bases, J lost 4 bases, and 9 bases lay in between. This CDR3 has 14 residues.

In its sample, this clonotype ranks as medium-sized (0.01 to 0.1%). For a library built for alpha chains, this beta chain is a stray read; little rests on its size. The J gene is TRBJ1-2, the V gene TRBV7-6; 11 bases are a match to TRBD1. Germline CDR1 and CDR2: SGHVS and FNYEAQ. The CDR3 contains 14 residues. Trimming took 1 base from V and 7 from J; bases not matched to a gene: 2. CDR3 sequence reads: CASSLGTGGFGYTF. The DNA of the CDR3 is TGTGCCAGCAGCTTAGGGACAGGGGGCTTTGGCTACACCTTC.

This clonotype is medium-sized by share. Because the library targeted alpha chains, this beta chain is an off-target read whose size means little. The V gene is TRBV27, the J gene TRBJ2-7; D is perhaps TRBD2 (6 bases). Trimming removed 5 bases from V and 3 bases from J, with 23 bases in between. Germline V lookup: CDR1 MNHEY, CDR2 SMNVEV (reference sequence). The CDR3 has 17 amino acids. CDR3 loop: CASSPLISPGDNYEQYF. In DNA form, the CDR3 reads TGTGCCAGCAGTCCCCTTATATCCCCGGGGGATAACTACGAGCAGTACTTC.

Sample share makes this clonotype medium-sized. The library was prepared for alpha chains; this beta chain is a stray read, so its frequency means little. The V gene is TRBV5-1, the J gene TRBJ2-3; tentative D call: TRBD1 (5 bases). Germline lookup yields CDR1 SGHRS and CDR2 YFSETQ. CDR3 size: 14 residues. V dropped 0 bases and J dropped 2 bases, with 7 bases sitting between them. The CDR3 protein is CASSLGQNTDTQYF. Written as DNA, the CDR3 is TGCGCCAGCAGCTTGGGACAGAACACAGATACGCAGTATTTT. Together with reference TRBV5-1 and TRBJ2-3, the CDR3 gives the full variable domain: KAGVTQTPRYLIKTRGQQVTLSCSPISGHRSVSWYQQTPGQGLQFLFEYFSETQRNKGNFPGRFSGRQFSNSRSEMNVSTLELGDSALYLCASSLGQNTDTQYFGPGTRLTVL.

This clonotype is labeled medium-sized. With the library built for alpha chains, this beta chain is off target and its frequency is not meaningful. This sequence joins TRBV6-6 and TRBJ1-1; D not resolved. Germline V lookup: CDR1 MNHNY, CDR2 SVGAGI (reference sequence). With 0 bases removed from V and 0 bases from J, the gap between germline ends came to 8 bases. This CDR3 is built from 15 residues. The DNA of the CDR3 is TGTGCCAGCAGTTACTCGGAGGACTTGAACACTGAAGCTTTCTTT. This translates into CASSYSEDLNTEAFF.

This clonotype showed up many times. A read error is possible here, since a much larger clone lies one base away. Little can be read into the size of this beta chain, an off-target read in a library designed for alpha chains. The chain uses TRBV11-3 and TRBJ2-1, with 7 bases fitting TRBD2. The CDR3 totals 15 residues. Germline CDR1 SGHNT, CDR2 YENEEA. J lost 6 bases, V lost 3 bases, and 8 bases had no gene match. CDR3 residues: CASSFGLVGGNEQFF. The CDR3 DNA sequence: TGTGCCAGCAGCTTCGGACTAGTGGGAGGCAATGAGCAGTTCTTC. Full variable domain (rest looked up from reference TRBV11-3 and TRBJ2-1): EAGVVQSPRYKIIEKKQPVAFWCNPISGHNTLYWYLQNLGQGPELLIRYENEEAVDDSQLPKDRFSAERLKGVDSTLKIQPAELGDSAVYLCASSFGLVGGNEQFFGPGTRLTVL.

This clonotype is judged medium-sized. Since the library was made to target alpha chains, this beta chain is a stray read and its abundance is not meaningful. The V gene is TRBV19, the J gene TRBJ1-5; 7 bases line up with TRBD1. Germline V lookup: CDR1 LNHDA, CDR2 SQIVND (reference sequence). V was clipped by 9 bases and J by 0 bases; unmatched bases: 17. CDR3 length: 18 residues. Here the CDR3 reads CASRGGGTEFYSNQPQHF. The CDR3 DNA follows: TGTGCCAGCCGGGGGGGAGGGACAGAATTTTATAGCAATCAGCCCCAGCATTTT.

This clonotype was detected many times. For a library built for alpha chains, this beta chain is a stray read; little rests on its size. The chain joins TRBV28 to TRBJ2-7; 8 positions match TRBD1. The length of the CDR3 is 15 residues. The V and J ends lost 7 bases and 5 bases, in that order; junction bases with no gene match: 13. Looked up from germline, CDR1 is MDHEN and CDR2 is SYDVKM. For the CDR3, the DNA is TGTGCCAGCACCACCCCAACCGGACAGGGCAACGAGCAGTACTTC. As protein: CASTTPTGQGNEQYF.

Worth noting for this clonotype: This beta chain represents an off-target read in a library built for alpha chains; its size is of limited meaning. The chain carries TRBV12-3 or TRBV12-4 and TRBJ1-5; possible D gene TRBD1, 5 bases. The length of the CDR3 is 13 residues. V was clipped by 3 bases and J by 8 bases, with 11 bases between them. CDR3 nucleotide sequence: TGTGCCAGCAGTTTGTTAGGGGTTGAGCCCCAGCATTTT. Translated: CASSLLGVEPQHF.

This clonotype came up once. Since it is a stray read in a library aimed at alpha chains, this beta chain has a size that is not meaningful. The V call is TRBV29-1, the J call TRBJ2-3; the D gene could be TRBD1 or TRBD2 (5 bases each). The V gene lost 4 bases and the J gene lost 2 bases, with 13 bases spanning the gap. The CDR3 is 14 residues long. The germline V gene has CDR1 SQVTM and CDR2 ANQGSEA. CDR3 region: CSVVRGSPTDTQYF. The CDR3 coding sequence is TGCAGCGTTGTGAGGGGATCCCCCACAGATACGCAGTATTTT.

Judged by abundance, this clonotype is medium-sized. With the library built for alpha chains, this beta chain is off target and its frequency is not meaningful. The chain uses TRBV2 and TRBJ1-1; TRBD1 agrees at 9 bases. CDR1 is SNHLY, CDR2 FYNNEI, per germline. The CDR3 length is 14 residues. Trimming cost V 3 bases and J 4 bases; bases outside gene matches: 3. The CDR3 loop is CASSDETGGTEAFF. The CDR3 region has the DNA TGTGCCAGCAGTGATGAGACAGGGGGCACTGAAGCTTTCTTT.

This clonotype is deemed medium-sized (0.01 to 0.1%). This beta chain is a stray sequence in a library constructed for alpha chains; its clone size is not meaningful. This chain uses TRBV7-9 with TRBJ2-7; either TRBD1 or TRBD2 may fit D (6 bases each). CDR1 SEHNR and CDR2 FQNEAQ come from the germline V gene (reference sequence). Trimming pared 4 bases from V and 6 bases from J, leaving 19 bases between. The CDR3 sequence is 15 residues long. The CDR3 DNA reads as TGTGCCAGCAGCTCCGGGCTGGGGGCGGGAATCGAGCAGTACTTC. This sequence encodes CASSSGLGAGIEQYF. The complete variable domain, with remaining parts taken from reference TRBV7-9 and TRBJ2-7, reads DTGVSQNPRHKITKRGQNVTFRCDPISEHNRLYWYRQTLGQGPEFLTYFQNEAQLEKSRLLSDRFSAERPKGSFSTLEIQRTEQGDSAMYLCASSSGLGAGIEQYFGPGTRLTVT.

This clonotype is termed large. Since it is a stray read in a library aimed at alpha chains, this beta chain has a size that is not meaningful. J is TRBJ1-2 and V is TRBV19; 7 positions match TRBD1. J lost 7 bases, V lost 7 bases, and 15 bases had no gene match. CDR1 and CDR2 (germline): LNHDA, SQIVND (reference sequence). The CDR3 has 15 residues. CDR3 region: CASTIHEGGAGGYTF. As DNA, the CDR3 is TGTGCCAGTACTATCCACGAAGGGGGCGCAGGTGGCTACACCTTC.

In this sample, this clonotype is medium-sized. This beta chain lies outside the target of a library built for alpha chains; its clone size means little. The chain links TRBV28 to TRBJ1-2, with unresolved D. The CDR3 is 14 amino acids. Germline loops: CDR1 MDHEN, CDR2 SYDVKM. V was trimmed by 6 bases and J by 0 bases, leaving 11 bases between them. This CDR3 reads CASRAGGPNYGYTF. The DNA of the CDR3 is TGTGCCAGCAGGGCAGGTGGACCTAACTATGGCTACACCTTC.

In its sample, this clonotype is medium-sized. The library was prepared for alpha chains; this beta chain is a stray read, so its frequency means little. The CDR3: CASSFVGLTYEQYF. CDR3 in DNA: TGTGCCAGCAGTTTTGTTGGTTTAACCTACGAGCAGTACTTC. The V and J genes are TRBV28 and TRBJ2-7; D uncertain. The germline V gene encodes CDR1 MDHEN and CDR2 SYDVKM. The CDR3 is 14 amino acids. Between the trimmed V and J ends, which lost 3 bases and 2 bases, there was a span of 11 bases.

This clonotype is medium-sized in the sample. With the library built for alpha chains, this beta chain is off target and its frequency is not meaningful. The J gene is TRBJ2-1, the V gene TRBV27; tentatively, D is TRBD2 (6 bases). V shed 7 bases and J shed 2 bases, with 21 bases lying between them. The CDR3 has 17 amino acids. Germline V gives CDR1 MNHEY, CDR2 SMNVEV (reference sequence). In DNA, the CDR3 is TGTGCCAGCACCACGGGGAGCGGGCCCGAGACCTACAATGAGCAGTTCTTC. Translation gives CASTTGSGPETYNEQFF.

Comments on this clonotype: Because this beta chain is a stray read in a library intended to capture alpha chains, its abundance should not be given much weight. The chain joins TRBV29-1 to TRBJ2-5, with 8 bases lining up with TRBD1. The CDR3 spans 13 residues. J was trimmed by 9 bases and V by 3 bases; bases with no gene match: 9. Germline-derived CDR1 and CDR2 are SQVTM and ANQGSEA. The CDR3 nucleotides are TGCAGCGTTGAGCTGACAGGGGCGAGGGCCCAGTACTTC. Amino acids: CSVELTGARAQYF. Using reference TRBV29-1 and TRBJ2-5 for the parts outside the CDR3, the full variable domain is SAVISQKPSRDICQRGTSLTIQCQVDSQVTMMFWYRQQPGQSLTLIATANQGSEATYESGFVIDKFPISRPNLTFSTLTVSNMSPEDSSIYLCSVELTGARAQYFGPGTRLLVL.